This is a list of T cell receptor beta chains from one sample in a study of blood T cell repertoires in COVID-19. Using immunoSEQ multiplex PCR, the repertoire was profiled, and TCRdb retains in-frame clones only, with some absent. This table holds tens of thousands of clones, around 87% found once. Sequencing was performed on peripheral blood. The receptors originated from a woman of 80 years or more with acute or convalescent COVID-19. Each CDR3 is given with its conserved first and last residue.

>TRBV27|TRBJ2-2
CASSLSPGAWDTGELFF
>TRBV7-9|TRBJ2-2
CASSLRGGESTGELFF
>TRBV6-5|TRBJ1-1
CASSRDRGDTEAFF
>TRBV6-2/TRBV6-3|TRBJ1-2
CASSEQQGNGYTF
>TRBV5-1|TRBJ1-2
CASSQDTTNYGYTF
>TRBV7-9|TRBJ1-1
CASSFRDRVEAFF
>TRBV20-1|TRBJ2-1
CSASDPIGTSGGGNEQFF
>TRBV30|TRBJ2-6
CAWSVPGTSGANVLTF
>TRBV18|TRBJ2-3
CASSPRVGYTDTQYF
>TRBV29-1|TRBJ2-7
CSAGAPGQGAGEQYF
>TRBV6-6|TRBJ1-3
CASSYGQGGGNTIYF
>TRBV20-1|TRBJ2-2
CSASGREDHNGELFF
>TRBV6-5|TRBJ2-2
CASSYGRNTGELFF
>TRBV30|TRBJ1-2
CAWSPGHRNYGYTF
>TRBV10-3|TRBJ1-3
CAISEFREAGNTIYF
>TRBV6-2/TRBV6-3|TRBJ1-2
CASSYEGDGYTF
>TRBV7-8|TRBJ2-2
CASSVTSGGDGELFF
>TRBV5-4|TRBJ2-5
CASSLAETQYF
>TRBV7-3|TRBJ1-1
CASSQGQGVEAFF
>TRBV29-1|TRBJ2-1
CSVEGSGGAVNEQFF
>TRBV2|TRBJ2-1
CASSQLAGGYNEQFF
>TRBV5-1|TRBJ2-2
CASSLDSSSTGELFF
>TRBV7-3|TRBJ2-1
CASSSTKGGLLNEQFF
>TRBV5-4|TRBJ2-5
CASSSESGEQETQYF
>TRBV29-1|TRBJ2-5
CSVGGLAGIEETQYF
>TRBV25-1|TRBJ2-4
CASSGGGIAKNIQYF
>TRBV5-8|TRBJ2-3
CASSLMAGMADTQYF
>TRBV19|TRBJ1-5
CASSMPLRTGGNQPQHF
>TRBV6-4|TRBJ1-4
CASSDGSGPNEKLFF
>TRBV14|TRBJ2-7
CASSQLAGGLGEQYF
>TRBV28|TRBJ1-4
CASRGRVGEKLFF
>TRBV4-1|TRBJ1-6
CASSWRATSSYNSPLHF
>TRBV19|TRBJ1-5
CASSMKHNSNQPQHF
>TRBV7-6|TRBJ2-7
CASSLGGQGAGEQYF
>TRBV6-2/TRBV6-3|TRBJ1-5
CASSSNDRVSQPQHF
>TRBV29-1|TRBJ1-2
CSVVRGLGYTF
>TRBV29-1|TRBJ2-7
CSGSNSRNFYEQYF
>TRBV27|TRBJ2-7
CASSPRGAQSSYEQYF
>TRBV30|TRBJ2-5
CAWAGGPQETQYF
>TRBV6-2/TRBV6-3|TRBJ1-2
CASSYSSIAGALNYGYTF
>TRBV19|TRBJ1-1
CASRQSFNTEAFF
>TRBV6-5|TRBJ2-7
CASSYSTSGTYEQYF
>TRBV15|TRBJ2-7
CATSRTQGTTYEQYF
>TRBV20-1|TRBJ1-5
CSASKTVGQTIANQPQHF
>TRBV30|TRBJ1-4
CAWSRDRGTKLFF
>TRBV27|TRBJ1-2
CASSLTPGINYGYTF
>TRBV20-1|TRBJ1-2
CSAEDNYGYTF
>TRBV6-5|TRBJ2-1
CASSYPGGGRAWEQFF
>TRBV15|TRBJ2-6
CATSRDFQSSGANVLTF
>TRBV30|TRBJ2-1
CAWSLYNEQFF
>TRBV19|TRBJ2-2
CASKSDRGRAGELFF
>TRBV6-5|TRBJ1-1
CASRPGQVNTEAFF
>TRBV19|TRBJ1-5
CASSIAMSQPQHF
>TRBV12-3/TRBV12-4|TRBJ2-5
CASSFYETQYF